Below, 14 T cell receptor beta chains from the same sample are listed, as sequenced in a study of T-cell memory formation after mild COVID-19. From the 5' RACE reads, TCRdb called clonotypes with MiXCR, one entry per CDR3 protein. The table records 55,000 to 80,000 distinct CDR3 sequences, roughly 10% of them present only once. Sequenced input: PBMCs or a T cell subset sorted from them (not recorded which). The receptors originated from a man aged 18 to 30 who had mild COVID-19 (a few samples of this study predate the infection). Cell type and time point are not known.

This clonotype was observed a few times. Sequence at one end of the junction differs from germline and may be a read error. The chain couples TRBV7-9 to TRBJ1-1; D remains unclear. The CDR3 sequence is 14 residues long. Germline CDR1 and CDR2: SEHNR and FQNEAQ (reference sequence). Here the CDR3 DNA reads TGTGCCAGCAGCTTAGAGCGCGTGAAAACTGAAGCTTTCTTT. This sequence encodes CASSLERVKTEAFF.

This clonotype was seen only a few times. The gene calls are TRBV11-2 and TRBJ2-1, with 10 bases that match TRBD1. V dropped 4 bases and J dropped 0; count of bases not matched to a gene: 6. CDR3 length: 17 residues. CDR1 and CDR2 (germline): SGHAT, FQNNGV. The CDR3, as DNA: TGTGCCAGCAGCTCCCGCGGACAGGGGGGCTCCTACAATGAGCAGTTCTTC. Its translation is CASSSRGQGGSYNEQFF.

This clonotype was seen many times. The chain couples TRBV24-1 to TRBJ2-2, with a possible D match to TRBD1 (5 bases). The length of the CDR3 is 12 residues. The V gene lost 9 bases and the J gene lost 4 bases, with 8 bases spanning the gap. Germline CDR1 is KGHDR and CDR2 is SFDVKD. The DNA for the CDR3 is TGTGCCACCGGGGCGAGCACCGGGGAGCTGTTTTTT. Its protein product is CATGASTGELFF.

This clonotype came up many times. The chain is built from TRBV15 and TRBJ2-5; the D call may be TRBD1 or TRBD2 (6 bases each). V lost 5 bases to trimming and J lost 4 bases, with 11 bases between them. Per germline, CDR1 LNHNV and CDR2 YYDKDF (reference sequence). This CDR3 region has 13 residues. Here the CDR3 reads CATSPRGGETQYF. The CDR3 DNA reads TGTGCCACCAGCCCCAGGGGAGGAGAGACCCAGTACTTC.

This clonotype was seen a few times. This chain uses TRBV5-1 with TRBJ2-7; D perhaps matches TRBD2 (6 bases). CDR3 length equals 15 residues. V shed 4 bases and J shed 1 base, with 15 bases lying between them. Germline CDR1 reads SGHRS; CDR2 reads YFSETQ. CDR3 amino acids: CASSTVLGGSYEQYF. CDR3 nucleotides: TGCGCCAGCAGCACGGTCTTGGGGGGTTCCTACGAGCAGTACTTC.

The chain joins TRBV5-4 to TRBJ2-3, with D possibly called TRBD1 or TRBD2 (6 bases each). This CDR3 has 15 residues. Per germline, CDR1 SGHNT and CDR2 YYREEE (reference sequence). The V and J ends lost 4 bases and 6 bases respectively, with 18 bases between them. CDR3 in DNA: TGTGCCAGCAGCCTCGGGGGCCCCGTCAGGGATACGCAGTATTTT. This gives the protein CASSLGGPVRDTQYF.

V gene TRBV12-3 or TRBV12-4 combines with J gene TRBJ1-5; D perhaps matches TRBD1 (6 bases). Trimming cost V 3 bases and J 5 bases, with 11 bases left between them. This CDR3 contains 14 residues. The CDR3 coding sequence is TGTGCCAGCAGTTTCTCCGGGGGCCATCAGCCCCAGCATTTT. Protein: CASSFSGGHQPQHF.

This clonotype has only a few counts. This sequence joins TRBV5-1 and TRBJ2-3; D is possibly TRBD1 or TRBD2 (5 bases each). V was shortened by 0 bases and J by 2 bases, with 7 bases between the two germline ends. This CDR3 has 14 amino acids. The germline gives CDR1 SGHRS, CDR2 YFSETQ. This CDR3 is CASSLGGTTDTQYF. DNA of the CDR3: TGCGCCAGCAGCTTGGGTGGGACCACAGATACGCAGTATTTT.

The CDR3 spells CSAPSGGVDYGYTF. As DNA, the CDR3 is TGCAGTGCTCCCTCAGGAGGGGTTGACTATGGCTACACCTTC. The rearrangement joins TRBV20-1 to TRBJ1-2; possible D gene TRBD1, 5 bases. The CDR3 consists of 14 residues. Germline loops: CDR1 DFQATT, CDR2 SNEGSKA (reference sequence). Trimming left V 5 bases short and J 3 bases short, with 16 bases between.

The chain has TRBV5-1 and TRBJ1-1, with 9 bases that match TRBD1. In germline, CDR1 is SGHRS, CDR2 YFSETQ. The CDR3 is 15 residues long. After removal of 4 bases from V and 1 base from J, the junction contained 5 bases not matched to a gene. The CDR3, as DNA: TGCGCCAGCAGCCCGGGACAGGGAGGGAACACTGAAGCTTTCTTT. This gives the protein CASSPGQGGNTEAFF.

This clonotype was counted at least ten times. The V call is TRBV5-1, the J call TRBJ2-3; TRBD2 is a possible D gene (7 bases). V dropped 6 bases and J dropped 2 bases, with 13 bases sitting between them. Germline-derived CDR1 and CDR2 are SGHRS and YFSETQ. This CDR3 comprises 14 residues. The CDR3 here is CASTTGGPTDTQYF. For the CDR3, the DNA is TGCGCCAGCACGACCGGGGGGCCCACAGATACGCAGTATTTT. The whole variable domain, remainder taken from reference TRBV5-1 and TRBJ2-3, is KAGVTQTPRYLIKTRGQQVTLSCSPISGHRSVSWYQQTPGQGLQFLFEYFSETQRNKGNFPGRFSGRQFSNSRSEMNVSTLELGDSALYLCASTTGGPTDTQYFGPGTRLTVL.

The genes are TRBV2 and TRBJ2-1; 7 nucleotides align to TRBD1. Germline lookup yields CDR1 SNHLY and CDR2 FYNNEI. Losses at the gene ends were 8 bases for V and 3 bases for J; bases not matched to a gene: 4. This CDR3 has 13 residues. CDR3 region: CASGDSNYNEQFF. CDR3 in DNA: TGTGCCAGCGGGGACAGCAACTACAATGAGCAGTTCTTC.

In this sample, this clonotype turned up many times. The V call is TRBV2, the J call TRBJ1-1, with D perhaps TRBD1 (6 bases). The germline gives CDR1 SNHLY, CDR2 FYNNEI. The CDR3 spans 12 residues. V was pared by 6 bases and J by 7 bases, with 12 bases between. CDR3 protein: CASRRTAIEAFF. CDR3 DNA sequence: TGTGCCAGCAGACGGACAGCAATTGAAGCTTTCTTT. Full variable domain (rest looked up from reference TRBV2 and TRBJ1-1): EPEVTQTPSHQVTQMGQEVILRCVPISNHLYFYWYRQILGQKVEFLVSFYNNEISEKSEIFDDQFSVERPDGSNFTLKIRSTKLEDSAMYFCASRRTAIEAFFGQGTRLTVV.

The rearrangement links TRBV5-5 to TRBJ2-1; 10 nucleotides agree with TRBD1. The germline gives CDR1 SGHKS, CDR2 YYEKEE (reference sequence). The CDR3 consists of 14 residues. V lost 1 base, J lost 8 bases, and 3 bases stayed unmatched. Here the CDR3 DNA reads TGTGCCAGCAGCTTGCCCGGGACAGGGGATGAGCAGTTCTTC. This encodes CASSLPGTGDEQFF. Variable domain in full (rest from reference TRBV5-5 and TRBJ2-1): DAGVTQSPTHLIKTRGQQVTLRCSPISGHKSVSWYQQVLGQGPQFIFQYYEKEERGRGNFPDRFSARQFPNYSSELNVNALLLGDSALYLCASSLPGTGDEQFFGPGTRLTVL.